Each of the 17 T cell receptor beta chains below was sequenced from the same sample in a study of blood T cell repertoires in COVID-19. The protocol was immunoSEQ multiplex PCR, while the TCRdb copy is restricted to in-frame clones and leaves out a portion. The table includes some 170,000 clones, 80% to 90% detected once. The specimen sequenced was peripheral blood. These receptors were collected from a woman of 80 years or more with acute or convalescent COVID-19.

This clone was found many times. This chain connects TRBV11-2 to TRBJ1-6; D call uncertain. Germline V CDR1 and CDR2: SGHAT, FQNNGV. The CDR3 length is 13 residues. The V end was cut by 2 bases, the J end by 7 bases, with 6 bases between. CDR3 sequence: CASSLRENSPLHF. The CDR3 nucleotides are TGTGCCAGCAGCTTACGGGAGAATTCACCCCTCCACTTT.

The chain recombines TRBV3-1 (or the pseudogene TRBV3-2) with TRBJ2-7; D uncertain. CDR1 LGHDT and CDR2 YNNKEL come from the germline V gene (reference sequence). The CDR3 has 13 amino acids. Trimming shortened V by 6 bases and J by 0 bases, and 9 bases separated the two germline ends. The DNA of the CDR3 is TGTGCCAGCAGTGGAACAGTCTCCTACGAGCAGTACTTC. Translating it yields CASSGTVSYEQYF.

V gene TRBV5-4 combines with J gene TRBJ1-2; 8 nucleotides agree with TRBD1. This CDR3 has 14 residues. The V segment lost 4 bases and the J segment 4 bases; nucleotides outside the gene matches: 6. Germline loops: CDR1 SGHNT, CDR2 YYREEE (reference sequence). Here the CDR3 DNA reads TGTGCCAGCAGCCCCGGACAGGGAGCCTATGGCTACACCTTC. It encodes CASSPGQGAYGYTF.

The genes are TRBV9 and TRBJ2-2; 9 nucleotides agree with TRBD1. The V gene's germline CDR1 is SGDLS and CDR2 YYNGEE. J gave up 4 bases and V 1 base, and 2 bases lay outside the gene matches. The CDR3 has 15 residues. This CDR3 reads CASSVNRGRTGELFF. In DNA form, the CDR3 reads TGTGCCAGCAGCGTAAACAGGGGGCGCACCGGGGAGCTGTTTTTT.

The V gene is TRBV11-2, the J gene TRBJ2-7; D gene ambiguous. Germline V CDR1 and CDR2: SGHAT, FQNNGV. V lost 3 bases to trimming and J lost 0 bases, with 6 bases between them. The CDR3 contains 13 residues. CDR3 amino acids: CASSFTVSYEQYF. CDR3 sequence (DNA): TGTGCCAGCAGCTTCACGGTCTCCTACGAGCAGTACTTC. The full variable domain, with the rest looked up from reference TRBV11-2 and TRBJ2-7, is EAGVAQSPRYKIIEKRQSVAFWCNPISGHATLYWYQQILGQGPKLLIQFQNNGVVDDSQLPKDRFSAERLKGVDSTLKIQPAKLEDSAVYLCASSFTVSYEQYFGPGTRLTVT.

This rearrangement joins TRBV11-3 to TRBJ2-3; tentative D call: TRBD2 (6 bases). Germline lookup yields CDR1 SGHNT and CDR2 YENEEA. The CDR3 covers 17 residues. Trimming took 6 bases from V and 3 from J, leaving 22 bases between them. CDR3 DNA sequence: TGTGCCAGCAGTTCGACCGGGACTGCTCCGGGGACAGATACGCAGTATTTT. Translated, it gives CASSSTGTAPGTDTQYF.

Worth noting for this clone: An end of the junction does not agree with germline; a read error may underlie this. This sample also contains other DNA sequences that code for the same CDR3. The V gene is TRBV5-4, the J gene TRBJ2-1; D is ambiguous. This CDR3 has 16 amino acids. Germline V gene data show CDR1 as SGHNT and CDR2 as YYREEE (reference sequence). The CDR3 region is CASSLDRRSSYNEQFF. The DNA for the CDR3 is TGTGCCAGCAGCTTGGACCGGAGAAGCTCCTATAATGAGCAGTTCTTC.

The chain is built from TRBV4-3 and TRBJ1-5; TRBD1 aligns across 8 bases. The germline V gene has CDR1 LGHNA and CDR2 YSLEER. CDR3 length: 14 residues. Germline trimming cut 6 bases from V and 4 bases from J; bases unmatched to any gene: 5. CDR3 nucleotides: TGCGCCAGCAGTCAGGACAGGGATAATCAGCCCCAGCATTTT. It encodes CASSQDRDNQPQHF.

The V and J genes are TRBV20-1 and TRBJ2-3, with 7 bases aligning to TRBD2. The CDR3 runs 16 residues. With 3 bases clipped from V and 7 bases from J, the junction kept 16 bases outside the gene matches. Germline V gene lookup returns CDR1 DFQATT and CDR2 SNEGSKA (reference sequence). The CDR3, as DNA: TGCAGTGCTAGTCTCTCGGGGACTACCTTTGGGAATACGCAGTATTTT. The encoded protein is CSASLSGTTFGNTQYF.

On this clone: The same CDR3 arises from other DNA sequences in this sample as well. The CDR3 protein is CASSLRVANTEAFF. DNA of the CDR3: TGCGCCAGCAGTCTACGGGTAGCAAACACTGAAGCTTTCTTT. The chain links TRBV5-1 to TRBJ1-1; D is undetermined. The germline V gene encodes CDR1 SGHRS and CDR2 YFSETQ. CDR3 length equals 14 residues. V was cut by 5 bases and J by 2 bases, with 13 bases left in between.

The chain links TRBV5-1 to TRBJ2-1; 12 bases fit TRBD2. CDR3 length: 18 residues. Trimming cost V 4 bases and J 0 bases; bases outside gene matches: 8. Germline lookup yields CDR1 SGHRS and CDR2 YFSETQ. The CDR3 loop is CASSGGLAGRSSYNEQFF. The CDR3 DNA reads TGCGCCAGCAGCGGGGGACTAGCGGGTCGTAGCTCCTACAATGAGCAGTTCTTC. The whole variable domain, remainder taken from reference TRBV5-1 and TRBJ2-1, is KAGVTQTPRYLIKTRGQQVTLSCSPISGHRSVSWYQQTPGQGLQFLFEYFSETQRNKGNFPGRFSGRQFSNSRSEMNVSTLELGDSALYLCASSGGLAGRSSYNEQFFGPGTRLTVL.

The chain is built from TRBV27 and TRBJ1-4; 8 nucleotides match TRBD1. Germline V CDR1 and CDR2: MNHEY, SMNVEV (reference sequence). This CDR3 has 14 residues. The J segment lost 6 bases and the V segment lost 4 bases, leaving 4 bases of the junction unmatched. CDR3 sequence: CASSWTGRDEKLFF. CDR3 coding DNA: TGTGCCAGCAGTTGGACAGGGCGGGATGAAAAACTGTTTTTT.

The chain has TRBV5-5 and TRBJ2-5; 10 nucleotides match TRBD2. Germline CDR1 and CDR2: SGHKS and YYEKEE (reference sequence). The CDR3 contains 16 residues. With V trimmed by 1 base and J by 4 bases, 7 bases remained unmatched. The CDR3, as DNA: TGTGCCAGCAGCTTGCCCGCTAGCGGGAGTTCAGAGACCCAGTACTTC. Translated: CASSLPASGSSETQYF.

The chain joins TRBV7-6 to TRBJ2-7; the match to TRBD1 covers 9 bases. Germline V gene sequence: CDR1 SGHVS, CDR2 FNYEAQ. The CDR3 spans 15 residues. After removal of 1 base from V and 3 bases from J, the junction contained 4 bases not matched to a gene. This CDR3 is CASSLGRDRVYEQYF. As DNA, the CDR3 is TGTGCCAGCAGCTTAGGTAGGGACAGGGTCTACGAGCAGTACTTC.

This chain links TRBV4-1 with TRBJ2-7; no reliable D call. Trimming took off 2 bases at V and 3 bases at J, with 14 bases between the two ends. The CDR3 extends over 15 amino acids. Looked up from germline, CDR1 is MGHRA and CDR2 is YSYEKL. The CDR3 DNA reads as TGCGCCAGCAGCCAATCCCCCGCGGCGAACTACGAGCAGTACTTC. Translated: CASSQSPAANYEQYF.

The rearrangement uses TRBV5-5 and TRBJ1-1; TRBD1 is a possible D gene (5 bases). The germline gives CDR1 SGHKS, CDR2 YYEKEE (reference sequence). V lost 0 bases to trimming and J lost 8 bases, with 14 bases between them. The CDR3 spans 14 residues. CDR3 nucleotide sequence: TGTGCCAGCAGCTTGGGACAGCCGATAGGCGAAGCTTTCTTT. Protein sequence: CASSLGQPIGEAFF.

The rearrangement links TRBV6-5 to TRBJ2-7; 8 bases align to TRBD1. Germline CDR1 and CDR2: MNHEY and SVGAGI. The CDR3 has 16 residues. After removal of 4 bases from V and 6 bases from J, the junction contained 14 bases not matched to a gene. DNA of the CDR3: TGTGCCAGCAGTTTGCGGACAGGGTGGGTAAGGGGCGAGCAGTACTTC. Its translation: CASSLRTGWVRGEQYF.